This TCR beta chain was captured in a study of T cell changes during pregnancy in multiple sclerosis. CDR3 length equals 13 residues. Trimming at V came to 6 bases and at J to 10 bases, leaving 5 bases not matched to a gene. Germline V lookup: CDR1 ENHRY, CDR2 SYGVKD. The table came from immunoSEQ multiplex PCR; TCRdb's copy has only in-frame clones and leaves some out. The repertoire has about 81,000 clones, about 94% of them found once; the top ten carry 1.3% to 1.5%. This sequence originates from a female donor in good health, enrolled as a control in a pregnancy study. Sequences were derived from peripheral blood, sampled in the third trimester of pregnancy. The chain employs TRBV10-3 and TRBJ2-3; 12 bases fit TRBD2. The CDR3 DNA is TGTGCCATCAGGAGACTAGCGGGAGTTCCGCAGTATTTT. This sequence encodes CAIRRLAGVPQYF.